Listed below are T cell receptor beta chains from one sample, sequenced in a study of cytomegalovirus exposure and HLA in healthy donors. Produced via immunoSEQ multiplex PCR; TCRdb's table is partial and in-frame only. The sample carries approximately 200,000 clones, around 88% recorded once. Material for sequencing was PBMCs. The receptors here all came from a woman between 18 and 30 years old in good health and CMV-seronegative. Both conserved end residues are part of each CDR3. A D gene is named only where the DNA matches it firmly. Clone size is given for some rows only: seen once, a few or many times, or a class if the clone is expanded.

j_gene,d_gene,v_gene,abundance,CDR3aa,CDR3nt
TRBJ1-2,-,TRBV5-1,-,CASSLDRVWGYTF,TGCGCCAGCAGCTTGGACAGGGTCTGGGGCTACACCTTC
TRBJ2-1,TRBD2,TRBV5-1,-,CASGLAGGRSDEQFF,TGCGCCAGCGGACTTGCGGGAGGGCGGTCTGATGAGCAGTTCTTC
TRBJ2-7,TRBD1,TRBV6-1,few,CASSEGDSSYEQYF,TGTGCCAGCAGTGAAGGGGACAGCTCCTACGAGCAGTACTTC
TRBJ2-7,TRBD2,TRBV4-1,-,CASSRTRAGLADSYEQYF,TGCGCCAGCAGCCGCACGAGGGCCGGACTAGCGGACTCCTACGAGCAGTACTTC
TRBJ2-7,-,TRBV7-8,-,CASSLFAGTGTIYEQYF,TGTGCCAGCAGCTTATTCGCCGGGACTGGAACTATATACGAGCAGTACTTC
TRBJ2-5,TRBD2,TRBV18,-,CASSRMGLADEETQYF,TGTGCCAGCTCACGCATGGGACTAGCGGACGAAGAGACCCAGTACTTC
TRBJ2-5,-,TRBV2,-,CASSEVAGQETQYF,TGTGCCAGCAGTGAAGTGGCAGGACAAGAGACCCAGTACTTC
TRBJ1-5,-,TRBV2,few,CASKAGGQPQHF,TGTGCCAGCAAAGCGGGGGGTCAGCCCCAGCATTTT
TRBJ2-1,-,TRBV5-1,-,CASSQEALSSYNEQFF,TGCGCCAGCAGCCAAGAAGCGTTGAGCTCCTACAATGAGCAGTTCTTC
TRBJ1-2,-,TRBV28,-,CATRRGTNYGYTF,TGTGCCACCCGCCGGGGTACTAACTATGGCTACACCTTC
TRBJ1-3,-,TRBV27,once,CASSFSPGISGNTIYF,TGTGCCAGCAGTTTCTCACCGGGTATCTCTGGAAACACCATATATTTT
TRBJ1-5,-,TRBV28,-,CASSGVAIQPQHF,TGTGCTAGCAGCGGGGTGGCAATCCAGCCCCAGCATTTT
TRBJ1-4,-,TRBV9,-,CASSVATGENEKLFF,TGTGCCAGCAGCGTAGCGACAGGAGAAAATGAAAAACTGTTTTTT
TRBJ2-7,TRBD1,TRBV9,once,CASSPDGQGIRYEQYF,TGTGCCAGCAGCCCAGACGGACAGGGCATAAGGTACGAGCAGTACTTC
TRBJ1-1,TRBD1,TRBV11-2,-,CASSTEPGQRAFF,TGTGCCAGCAGCACAGAACCGGGACAGAGAGCTTTCTTT
TRBJ2-2,-,TRBV27,-,CASSSLTGELFF,TGTGCCAGCAGTTCACTCACCGGGGAGCTGTTTTTT
TRBJ1-1,-,TRBV6-5,-,CASSFTRAQGPTEAFF,TGTGCCAGCAGTTTTACGAGGGCCCAGGGGCCCACTGAAGCTTTCTTT
TRBJ1-5,-,TRBV7-2,-,CASSYRGGVNQPQHF,TGTGCCAGCAGCTACCGTGGGGGGGTCAATCAGCCCCAGCATTTT
TRBJ1-2,-,TRBV27,-,CASSLAPSGNYGYTF,TGTGCCAGCAGTTTAGCCCCAAGCGGTAACTATGGCTACACCTTC
TRBJ2-7,TRBD1,TRBV27,-,CASSLSGQGRYEQYF,TGTGCCAGCAGTTTATCGGGACAGGGCCGCTACGAGCAGTACTTC
TRBJ2-5,TRBD2,TRBV6-5,-,CASMLGGVGETQYF,TGTGCCAGCATGCTGGGAGGGGTTGGGGAGACCCAGTACTTC
TRBJ2-7,TRBD2,TRBV9,once,CASSATSGSYEQYF,TGTGCCAGCAGCGCGACTAGCGGTTCCTACGAGCAGTACTTC
TRBJ2-5,TRBD2,TRBV9,-,CASSAAAGVQETQYF,TGTGCCAGCAGCGCTGCAGCGGGAGTTCAGGAGACCCAGTACTTC
TRBJ2-3,TRBD2,TRBV28,once,CASSSSSGREADTQYF,TGTGCCAGCAGTTCATCTAGCGGGAGGGAAGCAGATACGCAGTATTTT
TRBJ2-5,-,TRBV15,-,CATSRDNFIGGGETQYF,TGTGCCACCAGCAGAGACAATTTTATCGGAGGCGGAGAGACCCAGTACTTC
TRBJ2-3,TRBD2,TRBV4-2,-,CASSQRLAGGGDTQYF,TGTGCCAGCAGCCAGAGACTAGCGGGAGGGGGTGATACGCAGTATTTT
TRBJ2-2,TRBD2,TRBV19,-,CASSTRDPIAGGGTGELFF,TGTGCCAGTAGTACCCGGGACCCAATAGCGGGAGGAGGCACCGGGGAGCTGTTTTTT